Detailed here is one TCR beta chain. In its sample, this clonotype was seen many times. Its antigen is still unknown. Base qualities are not provided; no much larger clone lies one nucleotide away. The entry originates in a study of CD8 T cells in ankylosing spondylitis (dated by TCRdb to about 2017). Some background on the complete study: T cell receptor beta repertoires were profiled in healthy donors and ankylosing spondylitis patients so that disease-linked TCR variants could be found. The full study cohort comprised approximately 23 ankylosing spondylitis patients and over a hundred healthy donors. Samples of peripheral blood were taken, and for ankylosing spondylitis patients, synovial fluid was collected as well. Paper-wide results and their limitations: A CD8+ phenotype was shown by the disease-linked clones, which were found at relatively low frequencies in peripheral blood. Some of the motif variants had been reported before in the synovial fluid and blood of reactive arthritis patients, a finding that suggests common disease-initiation mechanisms. According to the report, matched synovial fluid samples from ankylosing spondylitis patients were significantly enriched for the disease-linked clones. Blood from ankylosing spondylitis patients appeared to be characterized by a TCR beta motif composed of several highly homologous amino acid variants.

The germline V gene specifies MGHRA as CDR1 and YSYEKL as CDR2. V sheds 0 bases and J sheds 0 bases, leaving 12 bases between their ends. The CDR3 runs 17 amino acids, cysteine and phenylalanine included. The CDR3 DNA has 51 bases and is translated from base 1. The reads were generated on an Illumina HiSeq 2500. Quantitative 5'-RACE with molecular barcodes was used to prepare TCR beta libraries. The paper's processing steps were these. A new computational method, built on a probabilistic model of VDJ rearrangement, was used to identify disease-linked TCR variants. In-frame beta chains were kept once TCRdb had trimmed the public reads at Q25 with fastp and called clones with MiXCR. Each CDR3 protein appears once, grouped with its most common genes and DNA. The V and J calls, along with clone size, are taken from TCRdb and not from the paper's own processing. This sample holds about 200,000 distinct CDR3 sequences; around 13% were observed only once. Clones ranked in the top ten supply 15% to 20% of the sample.

This chain is built from TRBV4-1 and TRBJ2-4; no confident D gene assignment can be made. Sample: blood, either unsorted or a sorted T cell fraction (not recorded which). This sequence originates from a male donor with ankylosing spondylitis or in good health (not recorded which). The CDR3 reads CASSQDRHLLAKNIQYF. The DNA is as follows: TGCGCCAGCAGCCAAGATCGTCACCTCTTAGCCAAAAACATTCAGTACTTC.